This T cell receptor beta chain was observed in a study of cytomegalovirus exposure and HLA in healthy donors. Primers included in the PCR were 60 Vbeta and 13 Jbeta primers. Data came from immunoSEQ multiplex PCR; TCRdb stores just in-frame clones and leaves some out. The data hold roughly 250,000 clones, with 80% observed a single time. Trimming stripped 2 bases from V and 1 base from J, with 8 bases between. This CDR3 is 13 amino acids long. Germline V gene sequence: CDR1 GTSNPN, CDR2 SVGIG (reference sequence). Study-level findings and limits: It was confirmed in vitro that three of the CMV-associated chains were specific for CMV antigens. Clonal expansion, a later analysis showed, was greater in HLA-associated TCR beta chains than in equally common others.

About this clone: The target antigen is unknown.

The receptor was derived from a girl aged 2 to 9 in good health and CMV-seronegative. Input material: PBMCs. The chain combines TRBV30 with TRBJ1-1; D not resolved. CDR3 sequence reads: CAWSRLGNTEAFF. Written as DNA, the CDR3 is TGTGCCTGGAGTAGACTGGGGAACACTGAAGCTTTCTTT.